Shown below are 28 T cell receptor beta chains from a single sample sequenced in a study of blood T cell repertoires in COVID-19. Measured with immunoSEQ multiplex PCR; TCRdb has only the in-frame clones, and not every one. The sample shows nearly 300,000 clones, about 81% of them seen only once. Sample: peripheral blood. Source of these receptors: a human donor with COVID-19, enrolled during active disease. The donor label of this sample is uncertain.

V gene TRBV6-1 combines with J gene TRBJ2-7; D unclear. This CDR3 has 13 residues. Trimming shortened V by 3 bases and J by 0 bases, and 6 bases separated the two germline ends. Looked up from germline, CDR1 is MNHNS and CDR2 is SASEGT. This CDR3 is CASSDYGSYEQYF. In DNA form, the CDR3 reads TGTGCCAGCAGTGATTACGGCTCCTACGAGCAGTACTTC.

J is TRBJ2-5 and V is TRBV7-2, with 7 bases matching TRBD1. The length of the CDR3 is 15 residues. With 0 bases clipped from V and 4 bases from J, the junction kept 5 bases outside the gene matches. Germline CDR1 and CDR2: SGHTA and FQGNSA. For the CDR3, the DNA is TGTGCCAGCAGCTTAGCAGGTCACAGGGGAGAGACCCAGTACTTC. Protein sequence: CASSLAGHRGETQYF. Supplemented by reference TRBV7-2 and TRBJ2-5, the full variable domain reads GAGVSQSPSNKVTEKGKDVELRCDPISGHTALYWYRQSLGQGLEFLIYFQGNSAPDKSGLPSDRFSAERTGGSVSTLTIQRTQQEDSAVYLCASSLAGHRGETQYFGPGTRLLVL.

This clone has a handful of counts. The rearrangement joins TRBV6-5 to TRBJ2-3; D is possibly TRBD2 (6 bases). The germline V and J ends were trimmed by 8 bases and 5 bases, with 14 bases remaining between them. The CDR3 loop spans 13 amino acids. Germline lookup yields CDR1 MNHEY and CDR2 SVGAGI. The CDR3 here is CASGGIAQDTQYF. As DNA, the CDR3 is TGTGCCAGCGGGGGGATTGCACAAGATACGCAGTATTTT.

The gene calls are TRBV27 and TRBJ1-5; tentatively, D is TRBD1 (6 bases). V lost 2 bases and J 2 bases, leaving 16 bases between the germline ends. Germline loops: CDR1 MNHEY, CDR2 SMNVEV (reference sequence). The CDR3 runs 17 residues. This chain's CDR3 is CASSLPQGPAGNQPQHF. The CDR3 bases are TGTGCCAGCAGTTTACCGCAGGGGCCTGCGGGCAATCAGCCCCAGCATTTT.

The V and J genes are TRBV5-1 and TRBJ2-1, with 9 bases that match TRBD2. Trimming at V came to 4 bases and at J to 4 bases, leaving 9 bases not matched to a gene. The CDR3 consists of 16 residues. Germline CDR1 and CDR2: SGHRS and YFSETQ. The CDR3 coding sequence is TGCGCCAGCAGCCTAGCGGGGTCACCTGTTTACAATGAGCAGTTCTTC. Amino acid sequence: CASSLAGSPVYNEQFF.

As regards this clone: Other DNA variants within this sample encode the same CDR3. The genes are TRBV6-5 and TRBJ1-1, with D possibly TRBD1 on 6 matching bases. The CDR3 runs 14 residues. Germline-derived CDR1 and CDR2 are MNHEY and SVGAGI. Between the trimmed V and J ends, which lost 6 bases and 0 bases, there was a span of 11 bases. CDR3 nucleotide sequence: TGTGCCAGCAGCCTTGGACAGTTGAACACTGAAGCTTTCTTT. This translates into CASSLGQLNTEAFF.

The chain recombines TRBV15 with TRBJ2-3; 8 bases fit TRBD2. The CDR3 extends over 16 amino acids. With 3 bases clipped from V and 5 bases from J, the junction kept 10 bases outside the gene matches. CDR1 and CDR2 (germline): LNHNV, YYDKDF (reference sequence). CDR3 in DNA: TGTGCCACCAGCAGTGCCCATAGCGGGATTGGAGATACGCAGTATTTT. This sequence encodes CATSSAHSGIGDTQYF.

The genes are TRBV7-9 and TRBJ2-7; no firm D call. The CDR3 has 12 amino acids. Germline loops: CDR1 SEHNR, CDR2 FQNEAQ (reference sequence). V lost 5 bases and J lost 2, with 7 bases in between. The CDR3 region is CASSRVPYEQYF. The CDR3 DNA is TGTGCCAGCAGCCGGGTTCCCTACGAGCAGTACTTC.

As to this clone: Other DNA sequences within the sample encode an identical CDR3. Here the CDR3 reads CASSLALAGGNTGELFF. CDR3 DNA sequence: TGTGCCAGCAGCTTGGCGCTAGCGGGGGGAAACACCGGGGAGCTGTTTTTT. The rearrangement joins TRBV5-5 to TRBJ2-2, with 11 bases fitting TRBD2. Germline CDR1 SGHKS, CDR2 YYEKEE (reference sequence). CDR3 length equals 17 residues. J lost 2 bases, V lost 0 bases, and 3 bases had no gene match.

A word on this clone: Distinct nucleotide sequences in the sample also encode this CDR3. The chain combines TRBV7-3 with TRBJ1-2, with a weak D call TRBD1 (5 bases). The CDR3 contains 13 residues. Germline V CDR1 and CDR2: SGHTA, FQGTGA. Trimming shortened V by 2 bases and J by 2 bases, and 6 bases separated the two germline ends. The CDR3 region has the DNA TGTGCCAGCAGCTTAGACAGCAACTATGGCTACACCTTC. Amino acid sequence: CASSLDSNYGYTF.

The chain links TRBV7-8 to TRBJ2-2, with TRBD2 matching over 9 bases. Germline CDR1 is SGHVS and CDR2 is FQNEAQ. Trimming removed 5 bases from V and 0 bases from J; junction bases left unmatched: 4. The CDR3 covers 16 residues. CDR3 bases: TGTGCCAGCAGCCTTCTAGCGGGGTCGAACACCGGGGAGCTGTTTTTT. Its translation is CASSLLAGSNTGELFF.

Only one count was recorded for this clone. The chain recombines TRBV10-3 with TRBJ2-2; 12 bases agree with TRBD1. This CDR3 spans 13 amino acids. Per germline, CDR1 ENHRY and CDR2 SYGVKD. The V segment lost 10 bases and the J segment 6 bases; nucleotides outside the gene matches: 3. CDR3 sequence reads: CATGTGGPGELFF. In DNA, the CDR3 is TGTGCCACCGGGACAGGGGGCCCCGGGGAGCTGTTTTTT.

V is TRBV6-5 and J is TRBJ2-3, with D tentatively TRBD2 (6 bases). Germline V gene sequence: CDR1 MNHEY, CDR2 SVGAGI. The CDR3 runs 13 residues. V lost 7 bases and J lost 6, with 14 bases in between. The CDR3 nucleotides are TGTGCCAGCACCGCGGGGTCACCGGATACGCAGTATTTT. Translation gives CASTAGSPDTQYF.

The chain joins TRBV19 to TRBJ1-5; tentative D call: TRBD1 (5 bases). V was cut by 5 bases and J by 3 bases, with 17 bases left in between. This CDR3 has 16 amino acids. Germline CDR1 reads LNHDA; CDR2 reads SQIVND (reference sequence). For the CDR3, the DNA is TGTGCCAGTAGTCGAGTGACAGAGGTTTTCAATCAGCCCCAGCATTTT. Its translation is CASSRVTEVFNQPQHF.

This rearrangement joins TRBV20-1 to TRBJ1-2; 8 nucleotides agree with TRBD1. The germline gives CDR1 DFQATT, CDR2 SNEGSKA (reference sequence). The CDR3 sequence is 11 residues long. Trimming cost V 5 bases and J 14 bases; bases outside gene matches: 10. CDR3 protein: CSALDRVERTF. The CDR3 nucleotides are TGCAGTGCTTTGGACAGGGTGGAAAGGACCTTC.

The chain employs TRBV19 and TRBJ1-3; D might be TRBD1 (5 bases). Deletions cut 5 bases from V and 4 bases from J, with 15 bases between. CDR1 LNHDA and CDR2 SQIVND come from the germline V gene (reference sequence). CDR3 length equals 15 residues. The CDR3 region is CASSSGGAAGNTIYF. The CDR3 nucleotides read TGTGCCAGTAGTTCTGGCGGGGCTGCCGGAAACACCATATATTTT. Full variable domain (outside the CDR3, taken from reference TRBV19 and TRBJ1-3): DGGITQSPKYLFRKEGQNVTLSCEQNLNHDAMYWYRQDPGQGLRLIYYSQIVNDFQKGDIAEGYSVSREKKESFPLTVTSAQKNPTAFYLCASSSGGAAGNTIYFGEGSWLTVV.

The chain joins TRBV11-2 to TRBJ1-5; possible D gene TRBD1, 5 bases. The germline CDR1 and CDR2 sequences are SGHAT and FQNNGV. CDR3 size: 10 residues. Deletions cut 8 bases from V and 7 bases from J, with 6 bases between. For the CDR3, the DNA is TGTGCCAGCGGGGGGCAGCCCCAGCATTTT. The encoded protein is CASGGQPQHF.

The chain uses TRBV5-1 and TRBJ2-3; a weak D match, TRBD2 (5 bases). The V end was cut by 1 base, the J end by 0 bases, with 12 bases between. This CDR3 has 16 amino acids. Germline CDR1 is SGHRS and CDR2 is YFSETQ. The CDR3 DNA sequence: TGCGCCAGCAGCTTGCGGCTAGCCGAGAGCACAGATACGCAGTATTTT. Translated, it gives CASSLRLAESTDTQYF.

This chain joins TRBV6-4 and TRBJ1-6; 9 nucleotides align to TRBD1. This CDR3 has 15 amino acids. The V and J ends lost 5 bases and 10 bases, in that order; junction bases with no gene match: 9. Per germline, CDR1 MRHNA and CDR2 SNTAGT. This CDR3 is CASSRSGQGVSPLHF. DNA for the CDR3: TGTGCCAGCAGTAGGTCGGGACAGGGAGTCTCACCCCTCCACTTT.

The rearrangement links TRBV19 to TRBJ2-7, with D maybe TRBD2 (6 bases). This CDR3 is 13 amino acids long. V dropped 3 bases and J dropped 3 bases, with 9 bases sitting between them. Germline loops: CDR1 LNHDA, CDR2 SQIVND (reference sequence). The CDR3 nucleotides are TGTGCCAGTAGTATGTCCGGGGGCTACGAGCAGTACTTC. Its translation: CASSMSGGYEQYF.

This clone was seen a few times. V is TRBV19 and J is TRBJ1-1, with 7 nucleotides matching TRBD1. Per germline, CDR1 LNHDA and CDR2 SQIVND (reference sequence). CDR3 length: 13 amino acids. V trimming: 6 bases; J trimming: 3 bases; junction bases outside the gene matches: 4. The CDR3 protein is CASRGRGDTEAFF. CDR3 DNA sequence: TGTGCCAGTAGGGGCAGGGGGGACACTGAAGCTTTCTTT.

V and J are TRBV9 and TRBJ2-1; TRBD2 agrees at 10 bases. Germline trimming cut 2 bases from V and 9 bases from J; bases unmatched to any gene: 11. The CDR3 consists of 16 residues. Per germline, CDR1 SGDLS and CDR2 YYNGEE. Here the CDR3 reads CASSVLPSGSISEQFF. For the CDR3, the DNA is TGTGCCAGCAGCGTCCTACCTAGCGGGAGTATCAGTGAGCAGTTCTTC.

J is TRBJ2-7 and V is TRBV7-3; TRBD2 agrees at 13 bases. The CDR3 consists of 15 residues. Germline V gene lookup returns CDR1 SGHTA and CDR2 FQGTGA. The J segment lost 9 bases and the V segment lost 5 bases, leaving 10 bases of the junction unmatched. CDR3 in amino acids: CASSPGTSGKAVQYF. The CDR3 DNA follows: TGTGCCAGCAGCCCCGGGACTAGCGGGAAGGCGGTGCAGTACTTC.

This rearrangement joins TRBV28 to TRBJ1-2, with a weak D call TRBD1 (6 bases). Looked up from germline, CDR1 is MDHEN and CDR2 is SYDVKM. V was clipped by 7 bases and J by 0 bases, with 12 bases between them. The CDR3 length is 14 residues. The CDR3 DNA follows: TGTGCCAGCATTGGGGACACAGCTAACTATGGCTACACCTTC. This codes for CASIGDTANYGYTF.

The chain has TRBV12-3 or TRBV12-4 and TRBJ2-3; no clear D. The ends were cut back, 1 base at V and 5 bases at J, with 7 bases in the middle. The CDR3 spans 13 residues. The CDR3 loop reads CASSLGSGDTQYF. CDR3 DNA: TGTGCCAGCAGTTTAGGTAGTGGAGATACGCAGTATTTT.

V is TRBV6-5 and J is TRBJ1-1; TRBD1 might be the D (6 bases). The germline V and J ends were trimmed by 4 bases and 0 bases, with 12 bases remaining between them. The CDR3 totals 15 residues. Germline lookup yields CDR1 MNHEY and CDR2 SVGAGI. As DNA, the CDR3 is TGTGCCAGCAGTTTCCTCCAGGGGATGAACACTGAAGCTTTCTTT. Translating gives CASSFLQGMNTEAFF.

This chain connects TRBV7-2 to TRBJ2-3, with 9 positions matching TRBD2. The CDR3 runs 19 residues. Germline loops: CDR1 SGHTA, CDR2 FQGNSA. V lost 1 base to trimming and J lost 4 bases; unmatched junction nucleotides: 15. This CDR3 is CASSLVGRRGRAGADTQYF. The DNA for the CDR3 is TGTGCCAGCAGCTTAGTCGGGCGTCGCGGGAGGGCCGGCGCAGATACGCAGTATTTT.

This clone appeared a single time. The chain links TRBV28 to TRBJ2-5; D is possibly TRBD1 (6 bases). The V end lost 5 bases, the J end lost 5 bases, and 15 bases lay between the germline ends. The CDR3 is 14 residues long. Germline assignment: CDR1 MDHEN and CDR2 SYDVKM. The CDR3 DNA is TGTGCCAGCAGTGTGACAGGCCGCCGTGAGACCCAGTACTTC. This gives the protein CASSVTGRRETQYF.